This T cell receptor (beta chain) emerged from a study of T-cell memory formation after mild COVID-19 (dated by TCRdb to about 2021). Regarding the research as a whole: Most TCR sequence clusters were specific to one of the two donors. T-cell clones expanding and contracting after mild COVID-19 in two donors were tracked by longitudinal TCRalpha and TCRbeta repertoire sequencing. The cohort was made up of two young adult volunteers, one female and one male, who were previously healthy. Overall study outcomes, separate from this receptor: Some responding clones were found in pre-infection memory, which suggests that pre-existing cross-reactive memory T cells took part in the SARS-CoV-2 response. The study covered only a couple of mild cases, and larger cohorts including severe cases with pre-infection samples were considered necessary. Balanced CD4/CD8 phenotypes were observed for clones contracting from day 15 to 85, whereas a bias towards CD4+ was observed for a second wave of clones expanding from day 15 to 37. Contracting CD4+ clones turned up mainly in the CM and EM memory subsets, whereas EMRA was where CD8+ clones were enriched. Whether the second-wave clones peaking on day 37 were SARS-CoV-2 specific was not confirmed.

Ficoll-Paque density gradient centrifugation was used to isolate PBMCs. For this clonotype: Its recognized antigen is unknown. Per-base quality was not reported, and no clone a single base away is much larger than it.

TCRdb lists the instrument as Illumina NovaSeq 6000. TCRalpha and TCRbeta cDNA libraries were constructed by 5'RACE with constant-segment primers, with sample barcodes and unique molecular identifiers being introduced. RNA was extracted from every sample with Trizol reagent. Library amplification was performed in two PCR steps, and a second sample barcode and Illumina TruSeq adapters were introduced in the second step. Libraries were sequenced on an Illumina NovaSeq with 2 x 150 bp paired-end reads. The original methods were these. Reads were demultiplexed and collapsed into UMI-guided consensus sequences with migec v1.2.7. Using mixcr v2.1.11, the UMI consensuses were aligned to TRA and TRB V and J templates and assembled into clonotypes. A clonotype was counted as expanded or contracted only when both edgeR and NoisET called the clonotype significant, with the noise models trained on biological replicates. For edgeR calls, the cutoffs were a false discovery rate-adjusted p below 0.01 and a log2 fold-change threshold of 1. As an exploratory analysis of dynamics, max-normalized trajectories of the 1000 most abundant clonotypes were examined with PCA combined with hierarchical clustering. The CD4 or CD8 phenotype of responding clones was assigned using the separately sequenced CD4+ and CD8+ repertoires. The raw public reads went through TCRdb reprocessing: fastp at Q25, MiXCR clone calling, in-frame beta chains kept. Under each unique CDR3 protein, matching rows form one entry showing the most common genes and DNA. TCRdb's processing, not the authors' own work, is the source of the V and J calls. Recorded for this sample are roughly 150,000 distinct CDR3 sequences; 13% of them occurred a single time. 2.5% to 3.5% of the sample is taken by the ten largest.

Between the V and J ends, shortened by 0 bases and 2 bases respectively, the junction contains 13 bases. The germline V gene yields LGHNA for CDR1 and YSLEER for CDR2. The CDR3 goes from the cysteine to the phenylalanine over 16 residues. The only DNA kept is the CDR3, 48 bases in frame from the first base. Sequenced input: PBMCs or a T cell subset sorted from them (not recorded which). The receptor's source is a man aged 18 to 30 who had mild COVID-19 (a few samples of this study predate the infection). The sample titles of this study are shuffled in the database, so cell type and time point are left out; the donor was told from shared clones. The rearranged segments are TRBV4-3 and TRBJ2-5; the D gene is perhaps TRBD1, on 5 matching bases. The CDR3 region reads CASSQDSTTDQETQYF. Here is the DNA: TGCGCCAGCAGCCAAGATTCAACGACAGATCAAGAGACCCAGTACTTC.